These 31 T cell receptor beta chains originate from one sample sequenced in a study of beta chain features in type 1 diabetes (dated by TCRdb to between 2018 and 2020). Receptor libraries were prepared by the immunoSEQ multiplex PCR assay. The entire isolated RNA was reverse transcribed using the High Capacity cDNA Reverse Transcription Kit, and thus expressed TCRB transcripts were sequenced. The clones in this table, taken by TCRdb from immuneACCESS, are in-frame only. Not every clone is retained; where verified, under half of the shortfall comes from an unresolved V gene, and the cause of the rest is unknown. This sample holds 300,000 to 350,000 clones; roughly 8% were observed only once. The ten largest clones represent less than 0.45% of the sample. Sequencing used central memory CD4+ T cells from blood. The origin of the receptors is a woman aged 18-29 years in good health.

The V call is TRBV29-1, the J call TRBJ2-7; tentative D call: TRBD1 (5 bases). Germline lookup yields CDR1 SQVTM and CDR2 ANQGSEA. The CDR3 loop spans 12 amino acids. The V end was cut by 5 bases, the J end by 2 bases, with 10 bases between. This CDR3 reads CSVLTDAYEQYF. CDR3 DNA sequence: TGCAGCGTTTTGACAGACGCCTACGAGCAGTACTTC.

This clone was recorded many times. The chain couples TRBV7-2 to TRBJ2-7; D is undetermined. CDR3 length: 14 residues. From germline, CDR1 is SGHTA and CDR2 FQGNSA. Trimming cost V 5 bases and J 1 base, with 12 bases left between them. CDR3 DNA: TGTGCCAGCAGCCCGATCCCATTATCCTACGAGCAGTACTTC. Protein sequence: CASSPIPLSYEQYF.

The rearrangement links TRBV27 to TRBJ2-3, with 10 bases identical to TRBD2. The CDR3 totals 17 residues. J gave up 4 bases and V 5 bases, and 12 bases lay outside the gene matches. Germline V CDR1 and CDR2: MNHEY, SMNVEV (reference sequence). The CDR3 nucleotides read TGTGCCAGCAGTCGTAAGCGGGAGGGCCGGGGGGCAGATACGCAGTATTTT. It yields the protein CASSRKREGRGADTQYF.

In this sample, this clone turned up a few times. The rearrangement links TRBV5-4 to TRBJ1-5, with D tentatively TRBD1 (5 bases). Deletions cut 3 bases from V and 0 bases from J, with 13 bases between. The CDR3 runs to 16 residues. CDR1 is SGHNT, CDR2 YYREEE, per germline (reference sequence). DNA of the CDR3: TGTGCCAGCAGCTCCGGGGGACCAAATAGCAATCAGCCCCAGCATTTT. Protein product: CASSSGGPNSNQPQHF.

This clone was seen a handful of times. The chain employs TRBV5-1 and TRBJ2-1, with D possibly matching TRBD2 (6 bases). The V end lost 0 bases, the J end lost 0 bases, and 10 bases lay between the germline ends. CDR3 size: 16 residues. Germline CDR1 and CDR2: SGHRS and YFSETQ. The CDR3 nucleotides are TGCGCCAGCAGCTTGGGGACTACTAGCTCCTACAATGAGCAGTTCTTC. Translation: CASSLGTTSSYNEQFF. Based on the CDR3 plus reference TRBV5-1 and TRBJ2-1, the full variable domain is KAGVTQTPRYLIKTRGQQVTLSCSPISGHRSVSWYQQTPGQGLQFLFEYFSETQRNKGNFPGRFSGRQFSNSRSEMNVSTLELGDSALYLCASSLGTTSSYNEQFFGPGTRLTVL.

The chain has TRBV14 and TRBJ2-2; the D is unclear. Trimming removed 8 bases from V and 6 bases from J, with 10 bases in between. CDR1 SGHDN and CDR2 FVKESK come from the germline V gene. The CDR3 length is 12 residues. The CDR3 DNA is TGTGCCAGCGGGCCCGGCGCCGGGGAGCTGTTTTTT. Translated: CASGPGAGELFF. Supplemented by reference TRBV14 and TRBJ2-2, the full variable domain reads EAGVTQFPSHSVIEKGQTVTLRCDPISGHDNLYWYRRVMGKEIKFLLHFVKESKQDESGMPNNRFLAERTGGTYSTLKVQPAELEDSGVYFCASGPGAGELFFGEGSRLTVL.

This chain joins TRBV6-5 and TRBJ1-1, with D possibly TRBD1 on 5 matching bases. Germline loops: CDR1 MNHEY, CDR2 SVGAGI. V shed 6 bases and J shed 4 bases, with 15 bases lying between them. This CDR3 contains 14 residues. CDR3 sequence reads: CASSRDSPGTEAFF. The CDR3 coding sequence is TGTGCCAGCAGCCGTGACAGCCCGGGCACTGAAGCTTTCTTT.

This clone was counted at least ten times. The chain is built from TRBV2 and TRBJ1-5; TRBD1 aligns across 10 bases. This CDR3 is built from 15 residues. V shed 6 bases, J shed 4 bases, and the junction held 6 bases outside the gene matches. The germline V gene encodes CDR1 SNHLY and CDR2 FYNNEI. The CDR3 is CASSRDRGLNQPQHF. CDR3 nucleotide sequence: TGTGCCAGCAGCCGGGACAGGGGACTAAATCAGCCCCAGCATTTT.

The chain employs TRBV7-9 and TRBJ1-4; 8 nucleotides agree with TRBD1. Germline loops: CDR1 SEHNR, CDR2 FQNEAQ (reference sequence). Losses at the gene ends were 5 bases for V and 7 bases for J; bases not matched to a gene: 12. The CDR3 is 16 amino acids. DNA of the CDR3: TGTGCCAGCAGCCCAGCTCCGGCAGGGGGCAGTGAAAAACTGTTTTTT. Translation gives CASSPAPAGGSEKLFF. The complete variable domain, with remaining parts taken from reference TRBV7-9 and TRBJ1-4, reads DTGVSQNPRHKITKRGQNVTFRCDPISEHNRLYWYRQTLGQGPEFLTYFQNEAQLEKSRLLSDRFSAERPKGSFSTLEIQRTEQGDSAMYLCASSPAPAGGSEKLFFGSGTQLSVL.

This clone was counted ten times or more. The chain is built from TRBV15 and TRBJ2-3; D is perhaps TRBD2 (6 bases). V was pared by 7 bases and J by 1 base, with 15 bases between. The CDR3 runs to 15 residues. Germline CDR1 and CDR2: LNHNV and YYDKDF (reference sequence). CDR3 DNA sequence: TGTGCCACCAACCCCGGGAGTCGGGGCACAGATACGCAGTATTTT. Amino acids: CATNPGSRGTDTQYF.

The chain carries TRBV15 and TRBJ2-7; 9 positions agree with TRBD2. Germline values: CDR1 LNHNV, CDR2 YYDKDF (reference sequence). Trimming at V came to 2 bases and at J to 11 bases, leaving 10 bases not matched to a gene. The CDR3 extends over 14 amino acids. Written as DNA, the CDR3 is TGTGCCACCAGCAGACTAGCGGGACTCCGTGGCGAGTACTTC. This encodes CATSRLAGLRGEYF.

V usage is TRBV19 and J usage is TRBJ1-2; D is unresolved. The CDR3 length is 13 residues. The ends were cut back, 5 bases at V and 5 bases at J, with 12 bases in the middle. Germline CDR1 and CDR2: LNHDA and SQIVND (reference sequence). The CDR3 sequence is CASSADPGYGYTF. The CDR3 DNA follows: TGTGCCAGTAGTGCGGACCCGGGTTATGGCTACACCTTC.

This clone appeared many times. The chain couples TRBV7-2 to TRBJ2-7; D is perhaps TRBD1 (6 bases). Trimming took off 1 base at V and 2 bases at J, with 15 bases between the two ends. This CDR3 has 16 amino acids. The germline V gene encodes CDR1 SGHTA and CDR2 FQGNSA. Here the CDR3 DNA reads TGTGCCAGCAGCTTAGGTTCGGGCTGGGACACCTACGAGCAGTACTTC. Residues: CASSLGSGWDTYEQYF.

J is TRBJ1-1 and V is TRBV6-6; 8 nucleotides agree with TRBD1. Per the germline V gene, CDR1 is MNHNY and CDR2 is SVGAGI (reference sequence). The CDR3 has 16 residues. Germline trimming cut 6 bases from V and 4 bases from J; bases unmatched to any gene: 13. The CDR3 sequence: CASSYSGGAVVTEAFF. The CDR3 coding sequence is TGTGCCAGCAGCTATTCAGGGGGCGCGGTGGTCACTGAAGCTTTCTTT.

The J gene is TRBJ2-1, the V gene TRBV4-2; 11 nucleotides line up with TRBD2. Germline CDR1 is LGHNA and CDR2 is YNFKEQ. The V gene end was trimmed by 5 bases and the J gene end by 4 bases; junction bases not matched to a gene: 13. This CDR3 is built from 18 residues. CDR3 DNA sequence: TGTGCCAGCAGCAAGGGCCCACTAGCGGGAGACATTTACAATGAGCAGTTCTTC. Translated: CASSKGPLAGDIYNEQFF.

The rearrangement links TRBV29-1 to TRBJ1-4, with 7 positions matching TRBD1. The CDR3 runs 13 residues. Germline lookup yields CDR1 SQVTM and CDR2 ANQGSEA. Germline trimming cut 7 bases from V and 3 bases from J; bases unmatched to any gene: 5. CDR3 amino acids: CSALGQANEKLFF. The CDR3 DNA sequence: TGCAGCGCTTTAGGACAGGCTAATGAAAAACTGTTTTTT.

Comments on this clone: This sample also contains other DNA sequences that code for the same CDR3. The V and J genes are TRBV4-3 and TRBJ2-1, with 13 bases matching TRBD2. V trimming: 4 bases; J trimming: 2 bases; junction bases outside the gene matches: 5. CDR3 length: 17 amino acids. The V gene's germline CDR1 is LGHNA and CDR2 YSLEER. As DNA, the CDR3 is TGCGCCAGCAGCCCCAGGACTAGCGGGGGTCCCTACAATGAGCAGTTCTTC. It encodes CASSPRTSGGPYNEQFF.

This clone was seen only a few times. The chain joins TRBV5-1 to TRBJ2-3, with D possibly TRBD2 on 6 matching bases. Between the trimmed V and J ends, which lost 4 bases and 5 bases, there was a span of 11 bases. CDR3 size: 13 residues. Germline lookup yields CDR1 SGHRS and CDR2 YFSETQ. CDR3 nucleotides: TGCGCCAGCAGCAGGCGGGATGTAGATACGCAGTATTTT. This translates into CASSRRDVDTQYF.

CDR3 DNA sequence: TGTGCCACCCCCCGGGCGGGCGACCCCTACGAGCAGTACTTC. Its protein product is CATPRAGDPYEQYF. V gene TRBV9 combines with J gene TRBJ2-7; D is possibly TRBD2 (5 bases). This CDR3 contains 14 residues. V lost 9 bases to trimming and J lost 2 bases, with 18 bases between them. Germline V gene sequence: CDR1 SGDLS, CDR2 YYNGEE.

For the CDR3, the DNA is TGTGCCAGCAGCTTAGCGAGTCGGGTGAACACCGGGGAGCTGTTTTTT. Protein: CASSLASRVNTGELFF. The chain uses TRBV11-2 and TRBJ2-2, with no clear D. Germline V gene lookup returns CDR1 SGHAT and CDR2 FQNNGV. This CDR3 is 16 amino acids long. Trimming cost V 1 base and J 1 base, with 10 bases left between them.

In DNA form, the CDR3 reads TGTGCCAGCAGGGGACAGGGAATGGCCTACGAGCAGTACTTC. It translates to CASRGQGMAYEQYF. The V gene is TRBV5-6, the J gene TRBJ2-7; 9 bases match TRBD1. The CDR3 totals 14 residues. CDR1 and CDR2 from the germline V gene are SGHDT and YYEEEE. J lost 2 bases, V lost 5 bases, and 5 bases had no gene match.

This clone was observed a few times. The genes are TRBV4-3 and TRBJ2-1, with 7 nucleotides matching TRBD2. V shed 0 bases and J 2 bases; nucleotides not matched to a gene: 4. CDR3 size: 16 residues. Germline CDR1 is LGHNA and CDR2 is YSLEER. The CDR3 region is CASSQDRLATYNEQFF. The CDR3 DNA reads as TGCGCCAGCAGCCAAGATCGACTAGCCACCTACAATGAGCAGTTCTTC.

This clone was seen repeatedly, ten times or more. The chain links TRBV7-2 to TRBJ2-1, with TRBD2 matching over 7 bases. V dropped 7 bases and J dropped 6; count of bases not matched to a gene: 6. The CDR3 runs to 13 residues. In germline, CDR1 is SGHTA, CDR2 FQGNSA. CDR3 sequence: CASTRGTTNEQFF. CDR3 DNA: TGTGCCAGCACCCGCGGGACTACCAATGAGCAGTTCTTC.

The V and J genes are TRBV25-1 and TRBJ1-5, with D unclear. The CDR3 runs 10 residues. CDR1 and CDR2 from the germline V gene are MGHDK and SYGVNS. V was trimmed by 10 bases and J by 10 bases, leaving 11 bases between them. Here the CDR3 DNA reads TGTGCCACCCAAGCCAAACCCCAGCATTTT. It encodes CATQAKPQHF.

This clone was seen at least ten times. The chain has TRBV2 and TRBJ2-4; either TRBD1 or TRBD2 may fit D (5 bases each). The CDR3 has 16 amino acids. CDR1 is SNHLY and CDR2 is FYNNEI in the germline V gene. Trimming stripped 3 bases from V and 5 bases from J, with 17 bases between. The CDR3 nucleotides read TGTGCCAGCAGTGATTGGGGGTCCGCAAGCCAAAACATTCAGTACTTC. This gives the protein CASSDWGSASQNIQYF.

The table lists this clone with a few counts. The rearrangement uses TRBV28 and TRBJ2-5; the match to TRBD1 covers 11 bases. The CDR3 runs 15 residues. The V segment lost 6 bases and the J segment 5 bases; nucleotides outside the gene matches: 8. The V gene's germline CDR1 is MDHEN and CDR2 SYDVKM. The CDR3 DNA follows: TGTGCCAGCAGGTCGGGACAGGGGGGAAGCGAGACCCAGTACTTC. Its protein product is CASRSGQGGSETQYF.

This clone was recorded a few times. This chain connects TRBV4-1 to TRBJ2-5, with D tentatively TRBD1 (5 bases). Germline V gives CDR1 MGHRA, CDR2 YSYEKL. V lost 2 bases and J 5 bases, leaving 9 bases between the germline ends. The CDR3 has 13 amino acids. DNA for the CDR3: TGCGCCAGCAGCCAACAGGGTCGGGAGACCCAGTACTTC. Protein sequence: CASSQQGRETQYF.

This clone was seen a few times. CDR3 coding DNA: TGTGCCAGCAGCTTAGGGGATCGAGGCACCATATATTTT. Translated: CASSLGDRGTIYF. The chain joins TRBV7-9 to TRBJ1-3; D is unresolved. This CDR3 region has 13 residues. CDR1 SEHNR and CDR2 FQNEAQ come from the germline V gene (reference sequence). V was clipped by 1 base and J by 9 bases, with 10 bases between them.

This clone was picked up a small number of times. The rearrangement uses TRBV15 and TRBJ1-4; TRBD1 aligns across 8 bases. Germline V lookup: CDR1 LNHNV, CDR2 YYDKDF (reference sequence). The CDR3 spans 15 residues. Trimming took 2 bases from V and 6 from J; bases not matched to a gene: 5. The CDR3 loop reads CATSRQGARDEKLFF. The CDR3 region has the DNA TGTGCCACCAGCAGACAGGGGGCGAGGGATGAAAAACTGTTTTTT. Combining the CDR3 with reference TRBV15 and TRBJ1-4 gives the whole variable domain DAMVIQNPRYQVTQFGKPVTLSCSQTLNHNVMYWYQQKSSQAPKLLFHYYDKDFNNEADTPDNFQSRRPNTSFCFLDIRSPGLGDTAMYLCATSRQGARDEKLFFGSGTQLSVL.

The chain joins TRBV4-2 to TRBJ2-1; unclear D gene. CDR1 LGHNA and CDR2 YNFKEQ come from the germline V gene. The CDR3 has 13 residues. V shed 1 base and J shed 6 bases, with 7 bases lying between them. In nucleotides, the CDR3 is TGTGCCAGCAGCCAAGCACTGTTCAATGAGCAGTTCTTC. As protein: CASSQALFNEQFF.

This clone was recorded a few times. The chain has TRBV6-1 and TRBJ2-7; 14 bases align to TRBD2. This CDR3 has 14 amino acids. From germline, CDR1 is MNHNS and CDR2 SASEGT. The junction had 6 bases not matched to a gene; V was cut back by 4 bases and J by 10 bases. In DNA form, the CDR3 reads TGTGCCAGCAGTGCCGGGACTAGCGGGAGTCTTCAGTACTTC. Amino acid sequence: CASSAGTSGSLQYF.